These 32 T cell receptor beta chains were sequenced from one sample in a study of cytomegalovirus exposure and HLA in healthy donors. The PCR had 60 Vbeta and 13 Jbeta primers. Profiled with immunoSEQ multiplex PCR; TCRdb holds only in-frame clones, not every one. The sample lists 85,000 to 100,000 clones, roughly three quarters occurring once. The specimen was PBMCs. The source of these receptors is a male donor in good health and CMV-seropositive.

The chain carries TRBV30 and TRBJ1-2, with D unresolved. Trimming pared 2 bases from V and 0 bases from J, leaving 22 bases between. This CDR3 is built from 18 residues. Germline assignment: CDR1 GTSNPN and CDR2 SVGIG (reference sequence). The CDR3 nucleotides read TGTGCCTGGAGTCCGACACACCTTCGTCGGTTAGCTAACTATGGCTACACCTTC. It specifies CAWSPTHLRRLANYGYTF. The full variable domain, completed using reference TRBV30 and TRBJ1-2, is SQTIHQWPATLVQPVGSPLSLECTVEGTSNPNLYWYRQAAGRGLQLLFYSVGIGQISSEVPQNLSASRPQDRQFILSSKKLLLSDSGFYLCAWSPTHLRRLANYGYTFGSGTRLTVV.

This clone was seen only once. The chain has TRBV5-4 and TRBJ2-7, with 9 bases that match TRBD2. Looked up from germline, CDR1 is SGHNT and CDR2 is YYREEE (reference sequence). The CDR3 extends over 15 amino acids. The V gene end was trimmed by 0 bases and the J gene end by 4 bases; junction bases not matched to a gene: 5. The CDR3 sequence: CASSLDASGGYEQYF. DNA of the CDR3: TGTGCCAGCAGCTTGGACGCCAGCGGGGGGTACGAGCAGTACTTC. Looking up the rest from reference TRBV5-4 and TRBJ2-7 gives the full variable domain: ETGVTQSPTHLIKTRGQQVTLRCSSQSGHNTVSWYQQALGQGPQFIFQYYREEENGRGNFPPRFSGLQFPNYSSELNVNALELDDSALYLCASSLDASGGYEQYFGPGTRLTVT.

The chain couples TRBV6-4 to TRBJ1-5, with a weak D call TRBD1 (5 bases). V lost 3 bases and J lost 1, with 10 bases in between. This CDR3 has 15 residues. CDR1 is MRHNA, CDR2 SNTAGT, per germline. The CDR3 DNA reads TGTGCCAGCAGTGAGTTCAGGGCGAGCAATCAGCCCCAGCATTTT. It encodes CASSEFRASNQPQHF.

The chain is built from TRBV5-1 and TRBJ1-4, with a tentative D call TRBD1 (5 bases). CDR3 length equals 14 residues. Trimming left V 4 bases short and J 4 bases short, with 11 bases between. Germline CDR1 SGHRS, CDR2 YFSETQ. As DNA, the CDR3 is TGCGCCAGCAGCGAACAGGCCCTTAATGAAAAACTGTTTTTT. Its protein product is CASSEQALNEKLFF.

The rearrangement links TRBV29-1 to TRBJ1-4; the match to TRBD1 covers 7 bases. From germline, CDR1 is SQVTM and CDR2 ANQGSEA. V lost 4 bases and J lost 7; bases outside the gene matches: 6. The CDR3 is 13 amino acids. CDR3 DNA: TGCAGCGTTGGGGCAGGGGGATTTGAAAAACTGTTTTTT. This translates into CSVGAGGFEKLFF.

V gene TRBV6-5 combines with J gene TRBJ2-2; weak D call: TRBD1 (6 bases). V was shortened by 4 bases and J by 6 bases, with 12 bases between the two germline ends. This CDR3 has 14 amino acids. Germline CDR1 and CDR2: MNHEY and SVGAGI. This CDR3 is CASSSQGTAGELFF. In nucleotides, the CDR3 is TGTGCCAGCAGTTCCCAGGGGACGGCCGGGGAGCTGTTTTTT.

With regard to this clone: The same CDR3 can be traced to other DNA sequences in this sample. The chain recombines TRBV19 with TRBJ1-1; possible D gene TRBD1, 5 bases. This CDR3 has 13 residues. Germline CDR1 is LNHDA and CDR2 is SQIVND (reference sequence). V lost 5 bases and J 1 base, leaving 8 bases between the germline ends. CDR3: CASSYTGNTEAFF. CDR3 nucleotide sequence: TGTGCCAGTAGTTATACAGGGAACACTGAAGCTTTCTTT.

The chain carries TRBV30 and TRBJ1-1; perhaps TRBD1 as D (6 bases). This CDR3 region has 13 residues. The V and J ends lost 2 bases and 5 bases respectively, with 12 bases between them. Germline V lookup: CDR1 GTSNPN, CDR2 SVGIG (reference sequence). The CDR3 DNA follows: TGTGCCTGGAGTACAGGGACTAGGACTGAAGCTTTCTTT. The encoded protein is CAWSTGTRTEAFF.

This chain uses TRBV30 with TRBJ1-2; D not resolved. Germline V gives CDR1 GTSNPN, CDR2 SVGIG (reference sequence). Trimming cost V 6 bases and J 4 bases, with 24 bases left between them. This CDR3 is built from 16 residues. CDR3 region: CACSSDWPVIRYGYTF. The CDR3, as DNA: TGTGCCTGCTCCTCGGACTGGCCCGTAATCCGCTATGGCTACACCTTC.

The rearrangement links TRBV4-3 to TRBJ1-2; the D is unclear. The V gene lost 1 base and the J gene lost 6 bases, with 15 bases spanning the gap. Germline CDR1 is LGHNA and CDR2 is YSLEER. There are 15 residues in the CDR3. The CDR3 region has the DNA TGCGCCAGCAGCCAAGTTATGACGGTGGGCGATGGCTACACCTTC. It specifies CASSQVMTVGDGYTF.

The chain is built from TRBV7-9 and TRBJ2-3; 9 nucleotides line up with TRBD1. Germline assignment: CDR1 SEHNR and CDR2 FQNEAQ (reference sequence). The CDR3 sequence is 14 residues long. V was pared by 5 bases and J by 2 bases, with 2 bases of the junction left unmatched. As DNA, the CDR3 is TGTGCCAGCAGCAGACAGGGGGTCACAGATACGCAGTATTTT. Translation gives CASSRQGVTDTQYF.

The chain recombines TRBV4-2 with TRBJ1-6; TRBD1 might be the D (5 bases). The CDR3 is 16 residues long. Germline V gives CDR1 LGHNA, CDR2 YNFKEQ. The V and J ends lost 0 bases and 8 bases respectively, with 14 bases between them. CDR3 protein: CASSQDLVRADSPLHF. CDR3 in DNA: TGTGCCAGCAGCCAAGATCTGGTCAGGGCCGATTCACCCCTCCACTTT.

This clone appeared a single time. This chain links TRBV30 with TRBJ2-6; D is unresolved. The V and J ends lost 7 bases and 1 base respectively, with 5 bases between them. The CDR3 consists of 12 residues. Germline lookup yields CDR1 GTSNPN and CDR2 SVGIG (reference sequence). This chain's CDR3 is CALVSGANVLTF. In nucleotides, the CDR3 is TGTGCCTTAGTATCTGGGGCCAACGTCCTGACTTTC.

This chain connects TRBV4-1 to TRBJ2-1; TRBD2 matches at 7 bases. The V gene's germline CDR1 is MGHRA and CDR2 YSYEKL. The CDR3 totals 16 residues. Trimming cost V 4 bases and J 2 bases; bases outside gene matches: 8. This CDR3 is CASSPTGLSTYNEQFF. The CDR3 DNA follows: TGCGCCAGCAGCCCCACGGGACTATCCACCTACAATGAGCAGTTCTTC.

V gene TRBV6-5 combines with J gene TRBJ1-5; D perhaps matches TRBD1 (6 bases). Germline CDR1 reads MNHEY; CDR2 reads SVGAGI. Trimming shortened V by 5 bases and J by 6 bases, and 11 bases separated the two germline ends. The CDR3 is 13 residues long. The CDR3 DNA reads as TGTGCCAGCAGTGAACAGGGCGGTCAGCCCCAGCATTTT. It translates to CASSEQGGQPQHF.

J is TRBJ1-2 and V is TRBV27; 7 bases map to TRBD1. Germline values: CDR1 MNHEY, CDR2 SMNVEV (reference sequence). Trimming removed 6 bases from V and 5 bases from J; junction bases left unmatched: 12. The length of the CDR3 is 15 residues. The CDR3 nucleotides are TGTGCCAGCAGAGGACAGGCGGAGGGGTCATATGGCTACACCTTC. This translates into CASRGQAEGSYGYTF.

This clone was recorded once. The CDR3 spells CASSYRGGVAEAFF. CDR3 coding DNA: TGTGCCAGCAGTTACAGAGGGGGGGTGGCTGAAGCTTTCTTT. The chain links TRBV6-5 to TRBJ1-1; D perhaps matches TRBD1 (6 bases). The CDR3 covers 14 residues. Trimming shortened V by 2 bases and J by 6 bases, and 13 bases separated the two germline ends. Germline V gene sequence: CDR1 MNHEY, CDR2 SVGAGI.

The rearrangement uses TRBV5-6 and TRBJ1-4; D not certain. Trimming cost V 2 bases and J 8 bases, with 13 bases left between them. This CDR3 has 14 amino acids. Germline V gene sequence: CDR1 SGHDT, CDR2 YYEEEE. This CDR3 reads CASSFGPGKEKLFF. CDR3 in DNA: TGTGCCAGCAGCTTTGGTCCAGGAAAAGAAAAACTGTTTTTT.

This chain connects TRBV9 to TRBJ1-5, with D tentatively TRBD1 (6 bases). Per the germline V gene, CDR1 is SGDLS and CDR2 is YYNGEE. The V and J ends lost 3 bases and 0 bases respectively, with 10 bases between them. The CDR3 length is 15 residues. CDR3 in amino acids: CASSEDSYSNQPQHF. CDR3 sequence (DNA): TGTGCCAGCAGCGAGGACAGTTATAGCAATCAGCCCCAGCATTTT.

The CDR3 region is CASTLGTGGLYGANVLTF. DNA for the CDR3: TGTGCCAGCACCCTCGGGACAGGGGGCTTGTACGGGGCCAACGTCCTGACTTTC. This chain uses TRBV2 with TRBJ2-6; the match to TRBD1 covers 12 bases. V shed 7 bases and J 4 bases; nucleotides not matched to a gene: 11. Germline V lookup: CDR1 SNHLY, CDR2 FYNNEI. The CDR3 spans 18 residues.

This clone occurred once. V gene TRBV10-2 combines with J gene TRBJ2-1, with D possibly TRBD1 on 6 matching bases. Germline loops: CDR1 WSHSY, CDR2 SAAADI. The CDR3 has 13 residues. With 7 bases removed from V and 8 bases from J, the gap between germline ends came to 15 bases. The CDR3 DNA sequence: TGCGCCAGCACCGAGGGGGAATGGGATGAGCAGTTCTTC. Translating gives CASTEGEWDEQFF.

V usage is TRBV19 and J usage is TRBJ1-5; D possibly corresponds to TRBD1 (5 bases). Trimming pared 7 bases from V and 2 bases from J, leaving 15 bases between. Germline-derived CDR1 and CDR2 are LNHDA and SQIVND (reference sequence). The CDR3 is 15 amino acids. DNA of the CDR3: TGTGCCAGTAACCCAGGGCCTTCGGGCAATCAGCCCCAGCATTTT. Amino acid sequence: CASNPGPSGNQPQHF. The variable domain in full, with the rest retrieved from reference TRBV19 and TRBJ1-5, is DGGITQSPKYLFRKEGQNVTLSCEQNLNHDAMYWYRQDPGQGLRLIYYSQIVNDFQKGDIAEGYSVSREKKESFPLTVTSAQKNPTAFYLCASNPGPSGNQPQHFGDGTRLSIL.

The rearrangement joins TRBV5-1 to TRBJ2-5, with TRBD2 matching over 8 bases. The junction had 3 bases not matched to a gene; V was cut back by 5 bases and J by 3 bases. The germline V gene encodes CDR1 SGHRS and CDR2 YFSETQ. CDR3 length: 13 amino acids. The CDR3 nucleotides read TGCGCCAGCAGTCCCGGGGGGGAAGAGACCCAGTACTTC. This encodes CASSPGGEETQYF.

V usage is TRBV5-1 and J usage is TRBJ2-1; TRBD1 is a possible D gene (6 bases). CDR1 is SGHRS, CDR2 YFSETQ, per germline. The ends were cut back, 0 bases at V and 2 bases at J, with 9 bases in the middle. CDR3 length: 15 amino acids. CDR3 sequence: CASSLGGPTYNEQFF. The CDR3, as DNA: TGCGCCAGCAGCTTGGGGGGGCCTACCTACAATGAGCAGTTCTTC.

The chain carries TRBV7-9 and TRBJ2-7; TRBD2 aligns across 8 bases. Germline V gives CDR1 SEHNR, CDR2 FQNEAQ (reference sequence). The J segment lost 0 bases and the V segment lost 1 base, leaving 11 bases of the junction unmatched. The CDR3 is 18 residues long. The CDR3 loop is CASSLGVGAGESSYEQYF. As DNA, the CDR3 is TGTGCCAGCAGCTTAGGTGTTGGAGCGGGGGAGAGCTCCTACGAGCAGTACTTC.

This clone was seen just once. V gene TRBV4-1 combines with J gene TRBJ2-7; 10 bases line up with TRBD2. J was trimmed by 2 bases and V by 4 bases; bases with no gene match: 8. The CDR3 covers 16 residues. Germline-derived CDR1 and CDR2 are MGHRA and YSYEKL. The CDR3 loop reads CASSLGAGGTPYEQYF. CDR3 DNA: TGCGCCAGCAGCCTCGGAGCGGGGGGGACCCCCTACGAGCAGTACTTC.

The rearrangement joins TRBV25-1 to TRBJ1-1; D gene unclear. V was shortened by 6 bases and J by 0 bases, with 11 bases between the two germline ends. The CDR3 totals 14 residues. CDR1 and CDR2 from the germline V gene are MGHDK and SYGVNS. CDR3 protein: CASSLGSMNTEAFF. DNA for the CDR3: TGTGCCAGCAGCTTGGGGAGTATGAACACTGAAGCTTTCTTT.

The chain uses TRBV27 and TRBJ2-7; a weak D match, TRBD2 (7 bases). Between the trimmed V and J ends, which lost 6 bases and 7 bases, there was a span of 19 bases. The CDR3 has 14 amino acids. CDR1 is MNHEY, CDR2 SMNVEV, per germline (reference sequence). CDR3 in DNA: TGTGCCAGCAGACAAACGGGGGGCCCTCTGGAGCAGTACTTC. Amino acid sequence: CASRQTGGPLEQYF.

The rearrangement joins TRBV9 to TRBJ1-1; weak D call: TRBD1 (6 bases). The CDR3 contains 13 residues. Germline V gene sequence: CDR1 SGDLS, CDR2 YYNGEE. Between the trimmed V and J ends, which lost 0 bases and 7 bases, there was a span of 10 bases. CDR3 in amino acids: CASSVGRGGEAFF. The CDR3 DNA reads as TGTGCCAGCAGCGTAGGTCGAGGGGGTGAAGCTTTCTTT.

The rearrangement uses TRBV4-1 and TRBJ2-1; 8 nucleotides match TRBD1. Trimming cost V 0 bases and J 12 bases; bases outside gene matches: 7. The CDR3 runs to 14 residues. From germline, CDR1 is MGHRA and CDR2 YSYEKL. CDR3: CASSQDTGTGGQFF. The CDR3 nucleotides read TGCGCCAGCAGCCAAGATACGGGGACAGGTGGGCAGTTCTTC.

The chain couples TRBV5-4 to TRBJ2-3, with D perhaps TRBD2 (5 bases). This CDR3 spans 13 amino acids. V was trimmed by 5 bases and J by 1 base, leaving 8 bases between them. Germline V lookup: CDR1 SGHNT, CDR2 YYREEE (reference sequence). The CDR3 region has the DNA TGTGCCAGCAGGGACGGGGGCACAGATACGCAGTATTTT. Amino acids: CASRDGGTDTQYF.

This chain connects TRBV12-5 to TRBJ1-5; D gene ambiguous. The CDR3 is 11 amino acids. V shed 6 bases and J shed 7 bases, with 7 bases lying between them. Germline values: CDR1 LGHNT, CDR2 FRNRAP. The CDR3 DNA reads TGTGCTAGTGGCCTTGGCCAGCCCCAGCATTTT. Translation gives CASGLGQPQHF.